The 24 T cell receptor beta chains below come from one sample, sequenced in a study of blood T cell repertoires in COVID-19. Clones were sequenced by immunoSEQ multiplex PCR, and TCRdb holds only the in-frame ones, with some missing. The profile covers roughly 160,000 clones, with 74% appearing a single time and 2.5% to 3% taken by the ten largest. Material: peripheral blood. The source is a woman of 80 years or more with acute or convalescent COVID-19.

This chain joins TRBV2 and TRBJ2-1; TRBD2 matches 10 bases. This CDR3 contains 15 residues. V trimming: 6 bases; J trimming: 4 bases; junction bases outside the gene matches: 6. The V gene's germline CDR1 is SNHLY and CDR2 FYNNEI. CDR3 sequence (DNA): TGTGCCAGCAGCGACTGGACTAGCGGATACAATGAGCAGTTCTTC. Translated: CASSDWTSGYNEQFF. Filled out from reference TRBV2 and TRBJ2-1, the complete variable domain reads EPEVTQTPSHQVTQMGQEVILRCVPISNHLYFYWYRQILGQKVEFLVSFYNNEISEKSEIFDDQFSVERPDGSNFTLKIRSTKLEDSAMYFCASSDWTSGYNEQFFGPGTRLTVL.

The rearrangement uses TRBV10-1 and TRBJ2-3, with TRBD1 matching over 8 bases. CDR1 is WNHNN and CDR2 is SYGVQD in the germline V gene (reference sequence). The CDR3 is made up of 13 amino acids. Losses at the gene ends were 8 bases for V and 0 bases for J; bases not matched to a gene: 1. The CDR3 nucleotides read TGCGCCAGCGGACAGGGCAGCACAGATACGCAGTATTTT. Protein sequence: CASGQGSTDTQYF.

The chain employs TRBV10-3 and TRBJ2-1; 13 nucleotides line up with TRBD2. CDR1 is ENHRY, CDR2 SYGVKD, per germline. Unmatched junction bases numbered 5, after V lost 6 bases and J lost 6 bases. The CDR3 is 15 amino acids. CDR3 in DNA: TGTGCCATCAGGTTCGGGACTAGCGGGGTCAATGAGCAGTTCTTC. Amino acid sequence: CAIRFGTSGVNEQFF.

The CDR3 bases are TGTGCCATCAGTGACGGGACAGGGTACGGAAACACCATATATTTT. Its translation: CAISDGTGYGNTIYF. This chain links TRBV10-3 with TRBJ1-3, with 9 bases fitting TRBD1. CDR1 is ENHRY and CDR2 is SYGVKD in the germline V gene. The CDR3 is 15 residues long. V dropped 3 bases and J dropped 4; count of bases not matched to a gene: 4.

CDR3 DNA sequence: TGTGCCAGCAGTTCGACAGTTGACTACGAGCAGTACTTC. Translation: CASSSTVDYEQYF. This chain links TRBV12-3 or TRBV12-4 with TRBJ2-7; possibly TRBD1 for D (5 bases). The CDR3 length is 13 residues. Trimming removed 4 bases from V and 3 bases from J, with 10 bases in between.

The chain links TRBV5-1 to TRBJ2-7; the D gene is possibly TRBD2 (5 bases). V was trimmed by 2 bases and J by 0 bases, leaving 12 bases between them. This CDR3 spans 15 amino acids. CDR1 SGHRS and CDR2 YFSETQ come from the germline V gene. CDR3 loop: CASSFSVFDSYEQYF. CDR3 nucleotides: TGCGCCAGCAGCTTTAGCGTTTTCGACTCCTACGAGCAGTACTTC.

The chain employs TRBV5-1 and TRBJ2-1; TRBD1 might be the D (5 bases). Germline V lookup: CDR1 SGHRS, CDR2 YFSETQ. The CDR3 runs to 14 residues. The V gene lost 4 bases and the J gene lost 9 bases, with 17 bases spanning the gap. As DNA, the CDR3 is TGCGCCAGCAGCCCCGGACCATCAGACAGTGAGCAGTTCTTC. Translated: CASSPGPSDSEQFF.

J is TRBJ2-5 and V is TRBV27, with a weak D call TRBD1 (6 bases). Trimming removed 5 bases from V and 5 bases from J, with 21 bases in between. The CDR3 contains 16 residues. Germline values: CDR1 MNHEY, CDR2 SMNVEV (reference sequence). The DNA for the CDR3 is TGTGCCAGCAGTCCTCCCACAGGTTGGGGGCGGGAGACCCAGTACTTC. It codes for CASSPPTGWGRETQYF.

The rearrangement links TRBV5-1 to TRBJ2-7; no clear D gene. Germline CDR1 and CDR2: SGHRS and YFSETQ. The CDR3 runs to 13 residues. Trimming removed 0 bases at V and 1 base at J, with 5 bases between. The DNA for the CDR3 is TGCGCCAGCAGCTTGGAACAGTCCTACGAGCAGTACTTC. Encoded protein: CASSLEQSYEQYF.

This clone was seen only once. The V and J genes are TRBV28 and TRBJ1-3; weak D call: TRBD1 (6 bases). The germline CDR1 and CDR2 sequences are MDHEN and SYDVKM. V was trimmed by 5 bases and J by 0 bases, leaving 8 bases between them. The CDR3 loop spans 14 amino acids. Written as DNA, the CDR3 is TGTGCCAGCAGTGTAGGGGGCTCTGGAAACACCATATATTTT. Amino acid sequence: CASSVGGSGNTIYF. The whole variable domain, filled in from reference TRBV28 and TRBJ1-3, reads DVKVTQSSRYLVKRTGEKVFLECVQDMDHENMFWYRQDPGLGLRLIYFSYDVKMKEKGDIPEGYSVSREKKERFSLILESASTNQTSMYLCASSVGGSGNTIYFGEGSWLTVV.

To note about this clone: A much larger clone differs by one base, so this may be a read error. This rearrangement joins TRBV6-4 to TRBJ2-2; 11 nucleotides agree with TRBD2. Losses at the gene ends were 6 bases for V and 1 base for J; bases not matched to a gene: 1. The CDR3 is 15 amino acids. From germline, CDR1 is MRHNA and CDR2 SNTAGT. CDR3 bases: TGTGCCAGCAGCCTAGCGGGAGGGAACACCGGGGAGCTGTTTTTT. Residues: CASSLAGGNTGELFF.

The chain uses TRBV5-1 and TRBJ2-7; 9 nucleotides match TRBD2. With V trimmed by 4 bases and J by 4 bases, 9 bases remained unmatched. Germline CDR1 SGHRS, CDR2 YFSETQ. The CDR3 contains 15 residues. This CDR3 is CASSPLGLAQYEQYF. CDR3 bases: TGCGCCAGCAGCCCGCTGGGACTAGCACAGTACGAGCAGTACTTC.

This clone has just a few counts. At the DNA level, this CDR3 is encoded by other sequences in the same sample as well. This rearrangement joins TRBV10-2 to TRBJ1-2, with TRBD1 matching over 8 bases. V lost 0 bases and J lost 4; bases outside the gene matches: 1. CDR3 length: 14 amino acids. The V gene's germline CDR1 is WSHSY and CDR2 SAAADI. The CDR3 coding sequence is TGCGCCAGCAGTGAGTCGACAGGGGCCTATGGCTACACCTTC. It specifies CASSESTGAYGYTF.

This clone was seen once. The V and J genes are TRBV19 and TRBJ2-3; D remains ambiguous. V gave up 0 bases and J gave up 0 bases, with 13 bases separating them. This CDR3 has 17 amino acids. Germline V gives CDR1 LNHDA, CDR2 SQIVND (reference sequence). The CDR3 reads CASSIDHSPASTDTQYF. In nucleotides, the CDR3 is TGTGCCAGTAGTATAGATCACAGCCCCGCGAGCACAGATACGCAGTATTTT. Full variable domain (missing parts from reference TRBV19 and TRBJ2-3): DGGITQSPKYLFRKEGQNVTLSCEQNLNHDAMYWYRQDPGQGLRLIYYSQIVNDFQKGDIAEGYSVSREKKESFPLTVTSAQKNPTAFYLCASSIDHSPASTDTQYFGPGTRLTVL.

The chain employs TRBV7-8 and TRBJ1-4; D uncertain. Germline CDR1 reads SGHVS; CDR2 reads FQNEAQ. This CDR3 is built from 15 residues. V lost 4 bases, J lost 0 bases, and 9 bases lay in between. CDR3 residues: CASSSVRSTNEKLFF. The CDR3 DNA follows: TGTGCCAGCAGCTCAGTACGATCAACTAATGAAAAACTGTTTTTT.

This clone has a handful of counts. J is TRBJ2-1 and V is TRBV7-8; D gene uncertain. The V end was cut by 3 bases, the J end by 2 bases, with 5 bases between. This CDR3 comprises 13 residues. Germline CDR1 and CDR2: SGHVS and FQNEAQ. The CDR3 spells CASSFSTYNEQFF. Here the CDR3 DNA reads TGTGCCAGCAGCTTTAGCACCTACAATGAGCAGTTCTTC.

The chain has TRBV14 and TRBJ2-1; D is possibly TRBD2 (5 bases). Trimming removed 4 bases from V and 4 bases from J, with 8 bases in between. CDR3 length: 13 residues. Germline values: CDR1 SGHDN, CDR2 FVKESK. The CDR3 sequence is CASSLGAYNEQFF. CDR3 in DNA: TGTGCCAGCAGCCTGGGAGCGTACAATGAGCAGTTCTTC.

CDR3 DNA sequence: TGTGCCAGCAGCCCCCTTAACACTGAAGCTTTCTTT. Residues: CASSPLNTEAFF. V gene TRBV14 combines with J gene TRBJ1-1; D gene unclear. The germline V and J ends were trimmed by 4 bases and 2 bases, with 5 bases remaining between them. The CDR3 is 12 amino acids. Germline V CDR1 and CDR2: SGHDN, FVKESK.

In DNA, the CDR3 is TGCAGCGTTGGGGGGGACAGGGGACGGGAGTTCTTC. Translated: CSVGGDRGREFF. The chain recombines TRBV29-1 with TRBJ2-1, with 10 bases matching TRBD1. V trimming: 4 bases; J trimming: 14 bases; junction bases outside the gene matches: 8. The CDR3 has 12 amino acids. Germline-derived CDR1 and CDR2 are SQVTM and ANQGSEA.

The gene calls are TRBV7-9 and TRBJ1-6, with unresolved D. The CDR3 covers 16 residues. The germline CDR1 and CDR2 sequences are SEHNR and FQNEAQ (reference sequence). V lost 0 bases and J 5 bases, leaving 11 bases between the germline ends. The DNA for the CDR3 is TGTGCCAGCAGCTTAGCAGGCGGGTCTAATAATTCACCCCTCCACTTT. This codes for CASSLAGGSNNSPLHF.

This chain links TRBV7-9 with TRBJ1-6; TRBD1 matches at 7 bases. The germline V gene encodes CDR1 SEHNR and CDR2 FQNEAQ (reference sequence). Trimming removed 1 base from V and 3 bases from J; junction bases left unmatched: 9. This CDR3 is 18 amino acids long. CDR3: CASSLGQGRPLYNSPLHF. The CDR3 DNA follows: TGTGCCAGCAGCTTAGGACAGGGACGGCCACTCTATAATTCACCCCTCCACTTT.

V gene TRBV28 combines with J gene TRBJ2-1; D might be TRBD2 (6 bases). The CDR3 sequence is 13 residues long. Germline loops: CDR1 MDHEN, CDR2 SYDVKM. Trimming pared 3 bases from V and 6 bases from J, leaving 9 bases between. This chain's CDR3 is CASSLGGVNEQFF. The DNA of the CDR3 is TGTGCCAGCAGTTTGGGCGGGGTCAATGAGCAGTTCTTC.

The V gene is TRBV30, the J gene TRBJ2-3; 7 bases map to TRBD2. CDR1 is GTSNPN and CDR2 is SVGIG in the germline V gene (reference sequence). There are 15 residues in the CDR3. J lost 0 bases, V lost 3 bases, and 6 bases had no gene match. This CDR3 is CAWSLGLPSTDTQYF. CDR3 coding DNA: TGTGCCTGGAGCTTGGGACTACCAAGCACAGATACGCAGTATTTT.

The chain employs TRBV5-1 and TRBJ2-7, with 7 bases lining up with TRBD1. There are 14 residues in the CDR3. Per the germline V gene, CDR1 is SGHRS and CDR2 is YFSETQ. J gave up 5 bases and V 4 bases, and 9 bases lay outside the gene matches. CDR3 sequence: CASSPGQPGHEQYF. CDR3 coding DNA: TGCGCCAGCAGCCCGGGACAGCCGGGCCACGAGCAGTACTTC.